This TCR beta chain was retrieved from a study of memory CD4+ T cells and cytomegalovirus serostatus. The protocol was immunoSEQ multiplex PCR, while the TCRdb copy is restricted to in-frame clones and leaves out a portion. The sample shows about 75,000 clones, around four fifths of them seen only once. Single viable CD3+CD4+CD8-CD45RO+ cells were sorted as the memory CD4+ T cells. The CDR3 covers 15 residues. Germline V gives CDR1 MNHEY, CDR2 SVGAGI. V was pared by 9 bases and J by 4 bases, with 21 bases between. The V gene is TRBV6-5, the J gene TRBJ1-2; D uncertain. The sequence came from an adult in good health and CMV-seropositive. The source material was memory CD4+ T cells from blood. The CDR3 protein is CASCGSGSNPYGYTF. In DNA, the CDR3 is TGTGCCAGTTGTGGATCCGGCAGTAACCCCTATGGCTACACCTTC.